Listed below are T cell receptor beta chains from one sample, sequenced in a study of chemoradiotherapy in HPV16-positive cancers. Sequenced by immunoSEQ multiplex PCR; TCRdb stores in-frame clones only, minus some. The data show about 7,400 clones, roughly 79% seen once. This specimen was collected from a patient who underwent chemoradiotherapy. The receptors were sampled from a human donor with HPV-associated anogenital cancer. CDR3s include the opening cysteine and the closing phenylalanine or tryptophan. A D gene is named only where the DNA matches it firmly. Clone size appears in some rows only: once, few, many, or a class for an expanded clone.

d_gene: .
j_gene: TRBJ1-1
abundance: few
v_gene: TRBV5-1
CDR3nt: TGCGCCAGCAGCAGGGAGGGGAACACTGAAGCTTTCTTT
CDR3aa: CASSREGNTEAFF

d_gene: .
j_gene: TRBJ2-1
abundance: once
v_gene: TRBV4-1
CDR3nt: TGCGCCAGCAGCCCTTCTGCTCCCAACTACAATGAGCAGTTCTTC
CDR3aa: CASSPSAPNYNEQFF

d_gene: TRBD1
j_gene: TRBJ1-2
abundance: once
v_gene: TRBV5-4
CDR3nt: TGTGCCAGCATCAGGGGGGACAGGGGCACTGATGGCTACACCTTC
CDR3aa: CASIRGDRGTDGYTF

d_gene: TRBD1
j_gene: TRBJ1-1
abundance: .
v_gene: TRBV5-4
CDR3nt: TGTGCCAGCAGCTTGGCCAGGGGGGCGGCAGGGAAGTCTGAAGCTTTCTTT
CDR3aa: CASSLARGAAGKSEAFF

d_gene: .
j_gene: TRBJ1-1
abundance: .
v_gene: TRBV20-1
CDR3nt: TGCAGTGCTAGGGACACTGAAGCTTTCTTT
CDR3aa: CSARDTEAFF

d_gene: .
j_gene: TRBJ2-3
abundance: .
v_gene: TRBV6-5
CDR3nt: TGTGCCAGCAGTTACAGGGGGGGGGTCACAGATACGCAGTATTTT
CDR3aa: CASSYRGGVTDTQYF

d_gene: .
j_gene: TRBJ1-3
abundance: .
v_gene: TRBV4-1
CDR3nt: TGCGCCAGCAGCCAAGATAGTGGGAGGGGCAGTAGAAACACCATATATTTT
CDR3aa: CASSQDSGRGSRNTIYF

d_gene: TRBD1
j_gene: TRBJ1-5
abundance: .
v_gene: TRBV6-6
CDR3nt: TGTGCCAGCAGTCCCCCGAGACAGGGAAACAATCAGCCCCAGCATTTT
CDR3aa: CASSPPRQGNNQPQHF

d_gene: .
j_gene: TRBJ2-6
abundance: .
v_gene: TRBV9
CDR3nt: TGTGCCAGCAGCGTAGCAGTGGGGTCGGTGACCGGGGCCAACGTCCTGACTTTC
CDR3aa: CASSVAVGSVTGANVLTF

d_gene: TRBD2
j_gene: TRBJ2-2
abundance: .
v_gene: TRBV13
CDR3nt: TGTGCCAGCAGCCGCGGGGGGGCCGACCGGGAGCTGTTTTTT
CDR3aa: CASSRGGADRELFF

d_gene: .
j_gene: TRBJ2-5
abundance: .
v_gene: TRBV6-1
CDR3nt: TGTGCCAGCAGTCTAGGGCCATTGGGCCAAGAGACCCAGTACTTC
CDR3aa: CASSLGPLGQETQYF

d_gene: TRBD1
j_gene: TRBJ2-1
abundance: .
v_gene: TRBV19
CDR3nt: TGTGCCAGTAGTGCGAGACAGGGTAAGCAGTTCTTC
CDR3aa: CASSARQGKQFF

d_gene: .
j_gene: TRBJ1-2
abundance: .
v_gene: TRBV5-1
CDR3nt: TGCGCCAGCAGCTTGGAATTAAGACAGGAGGGCTATGGCTACACCTTC
CDR3aa: CASSLELRQEGYGYTF

d_gene: .
j_gene: TRBJ2-3
abundance: .
v_gene: TRBV6-1
CDR3nt: TGTGCCAGCAGTGAAAGGAAGAGATCAGATACGCAGTATTTT
CDR3aa: CASSERKRSDTQYF

d_gene: .
j_gene: TRBJ2-5
abundance: .
v_gene: TRBV5-1
CDR3nt: TGCGCCAGCAGCTTGAGAGCGGACCAAGAGACCCAGTACTTC
CDR3aa: CASSLRADQETQYF

d_gene: .
j_gene: TRBJ2-1
abundance: .
v_gene: TRBV2
CDR3nt: TGTGCCAGCATCACAACATGGGCGCCGGGGTTCTTC
CDR3aa: CASITTWAPGFF

d_gene: TRBD2
j_gene: TRBJ2-3
abundance: .
v_gene: TRBV30
CDR3nt: TGTGCCTGGGGGACTAGCGGGGGACCAGATACGCAGTATTTT
CDR3aa: CAWGTSGGPDTQYF

d_gene: .
j_gene: TRBJ2-3
abundance: .
v_gene: TRBV25-1
CDR3nt: TGTGCCAGCAGTGAGGCTGGGACAGATACGCAGTATTTT
CDR3aa: CASSEAGTDTQYF

d_gene: .
j_gene: TRBJ1-3
abundance: .
v_gene: TRBV18
CDR3nt: TGTGCCAGCTCACCACAAGGGACGGGGCGAAACACCATATATTTT
CDR3aa: CASSPQGTGRNTIYF

d_gene: .
j_gene: TRBJ2-7
abundance: .
v_gene: TRBV23-1
CDR3nt: TGCGCCAGCAGTCATAGGAACTCCTACGAGCAGTACTTC
CDR3aa: CASSHRNSYEQYF

d_gene: .
j_gene: TRBJ2-5
abundance: .
v_gene: TRBV28
CDR3nt: TGTGCCAGCAGTCCCGGTCCCGGCCCCCTCGCGGAGACCCAGTACTTC
CDR3aa: CASSPGPGPLAETQYF

d_gene: .
j_gene: TRBJ2-7
abundance: once
v_gene: TRBV5-1
CDR3nt: TGCGCCAGCAGCCAGAACCGGTTCTACGAGCAGTACTTC
CDR3aa: CASSQNRFYEQYF

d_gene: .
j_gene: TRBJ1-2
abundance: once
v_gene: TRBV6-1
CDR3nt: TGTGCCAGCAGTGAAGTGGCAGAGAACTATGGCTACACCTTC
CDR3aa: CASSEVAENYGYTF

d_gene: TRBD2
j_gene: TRBJ2-7
abundance: .
v_gene: TRBV7-2
CDR3nt: TGTGCCAGCAGACCGTCTAGCGGGAGGAGGGAGCAGTACTTC
CDR3aa: CASRPSSGRREQYF

d_gene: .
j_gene: TRBJ1-1
abundance: once
v_gene: TRBV30
CDR3nt: TGTGCCTGGAGTCAGGCTGACACTGAAGCTTTCTTT
CDR3aa: CAWSQADTEAFF

d_gene: .
j_gene: TRBJ1-2
abundance: .
v_gene: TRBV7-8
CDR3nt: TGTGCCAGCAGCTTAGTCTACAACAGGGCCGGCTACACCTTC
CDR3aa: CASSLVYNRAGYTF

d_gene: .
j_gene: TRBJ1-1
abundance: .
v_gene: TRBV11-2
CDR3nt: TGTGCCAGCAGCTTAAACGGCAGGGACACTGAAGCTTTCTTT
CDR3aa: CASSLNGRDTEAFF

d_gene: .
j_gene: TRBJ1-6
abundance: .
v_gene: TRBV5-1
CDR3nt: TGCGCCAGCAGCTTGGGGGCGGGCGATTCACCCCTCCACTTT
CDR3aa: CASSLGAGDSPLHF

d_gene: .
j_gene: TRBJ2-2
abundance: .
v_gene: TRBV9
CDR3nt: TGTGCCAGCAGCGTAGCGGGGTCGGGATCCCCAGCCGGGGAGCTGTTTTTT
CDR3aa: CASSVAGSGSPAGELFF

d_gene: TRBD1
j_gene: TRBJ2-2
abundance: .
v_gene: TRBV10-3
CDR3nt: TGTGCCATCCAGGACAGGGGAGGCACCGGGGAGCTGTTTTTT
CDR3aa: CAIQDRGGTGELFF

d_gene: .
j_gene: TRBJ2-1
abundance: once
v_gene: TRBV30
CDR3nt: TGTGCCTGGAGACTGAGGGTCGGGGCTATCCTAGAGCAGTTCTTC
CDR3aa: CAWRLRVGAILEQFF

d_gene: TRBD1
j_gene: TRBJ1-4
abundance: once
v_gene: TRBV5-1
CDR3nt: TGCGCCAGCAGCTTTGACAGGGGAGACAATGAAAAACTGTTTTTT
CDR3aa: CASSFDRGDNEKLFF

d_gene: .
j_gene: TRBJ1-1
abundance: .
v_gene: TRBV10-3
CDR3nt: TGTGCCATCAGTGACAGGGCGCGTCGGGACACTGAAGCTTTCTTT
CDR3aa: CAISDRARRDTEAFF

d_gene: TRBD2
j_gene: TRBJ2-7
abundance: .
v_gene: TRBV19
CDR3nt: TGTGCCAGTAGTATGGTCCCTAGCGGGAGCTCCTACGAGCAGTACTTC
CDR3aa: CASSMVPSGSSYEQYF

d_gene: .
j_gene: TRBJ2-3
abundance: .
v_gene: TRBV28
CDR3nt: TGTGCCAGCAGTTTCCCGGGTGATACGCAGTATTTT
CDR3aa: CASSFPGDTQYF

d_gene: TRBD2
j_gene: TRBJ2-7
abundance: .
v_gene: TRBV2
CDR3nt: TGTGCCAGTTCAGCGGGAGGGCGAAAGCAGTACTTC
CDR3aa: CASSAGGRKQYF

d_gene: .
j_gene: TRBJ1-4
abundance: .
v_gene: TRBV18
CDR3nt: TGTGCCAGCTCACCGGGGGAAAAACTGTTTTTT
CDR3aa: CASSPGEKLFF

d_gene: .
j_gene: TRBJ1-4
abundance: .
v_gene: TRBV10-3
CDR3nt: TGTGCCACTCGCAGGGTCATGGCAACTAATGAAAAACTGTTTTTT
CDR3aa: CATRRVMATNEKLFF

d_gene: .
j_gene: TRBJ1-2
abundance: few
v_gene: TRBV7-2
CDR3nt: TGTGCCAGCAGCTTAGGTCGGGGCGGCTACACCTTC
CDR3aa: CASSLGRGGYTF

d_gene: .
j_gene: TRBJ2-2
abundance: few
v_gene: TRBV19
CDR3nt: TGTGCCAGTAGTATAGGGACGAGTGCCGGGGAGCTGTTTTTT
CDR3aa: CASSIGTSAGELFF

d_gene: .
j_gene: TRBJ2-7
abundance: .
v_gene: TRBV7-9
CDR3nt: TGTGCCAGCAGCTCCGCGAGGGACGAGCAGTACTTC
CDR3aa: CASSSARDEQYF

d_gene: .
j_gene: TRBJ1-1
abundance: .
v_gene: TRBV30
CDR3nt: TGTGCCTGGAGCGGCGCTTGGGCGGCGAACACTGAAGCTTTCTTT
CDR3aa: CAWSGAWAANTEAFF

d_gene: .
j_gene: TRBJ1-5
abundance: few
v_gene: TRBV6-1
CDR3nt: TGTGCCAGCAGTGAAAATGGAGCTAGCAATCAGCCCCAGCATTTT
CDR3aa: CASSENGASNQPQHF

d_gene: .
j_gene: TRBJ2-1
abundance: .
v_gene: TRBV5-4
CDR3nt: TGTGCCAGCAGCTTCAGCAGGGGAGATGAGCAGTTCTTC
CDR3aa: CASSFSRGDEQFF

d_gene: .
j_gene: TRBJ1-1
abundance: few
v_gene: TRBV7-8
CDR3nt: TGTGCCAGCAGCTTAGGGACGGCGAACACTGAAGCTTTCTTT
CDR3aa: CASSLGTANTEAFF

d_gene: TRBD1
j_gene: TRBJ1-2
abundance: .
v_gene: TRBV18
CDR3nt: TGTGCCAGCTCAATAATTCGACAGGGGCTCCCAACTTATGGCTACACCTTC
CDR3aa: CASSIIRQGLPTYGYTF

d_gene: TRBD1
j_gene: TRBJ1-4
abundance: .
v_gene: TRBV5-1
CDR3nt: TGCGCCAGCAGCGACAGGAAACAGGGGGCAGGTGAAAAACTGTTTTTT
CDR3aa: CASSDRKQGAGEKLFF

d_gene: .
j_gene: TRBJ2-5
abundance: few
v_gene: TRBV15
CDR3nt: TGTGCCACCAGCAGAAAAGATGGAAGGGCGTGGGAGACCCAGTACTTC
CDR3aa: CATSRKDGRAWETQYF

d_gene: TRBD2
j_gene: TRBJ2-7
abundance: once
v_gene: TRBV30
CDR3nt: TGTGCCTGGAGTGCGGGACTAGGCTACGAGCAGTACTTC
CDR3aa: CAWSAGLGYEQYF

d_gene: TRBD1
j_gene: TRBJ1-4
abundance: .
v_gene: TRBV18
CDR3nt: TGTGCCAGCATCCCGGGACAGGGACGTAATGAAAAACTGTTTTTT
CDR3aa: CASIPGQGRNEKLFF

d_gene: .
j_gene: TRBJ1-1
abundance: .
v_gene: TRBV2
CDR3nt: TGTGCCAGCAGTGCCAGTAGGGTTGGGGGCACTGAAGCTTTCTTT
CDR3aa: CASSASRVGGTEAFF

d_gene: .
j_gene: TRBJ2-7
abundance: .
v_gene: TRBV6-6
CDR3nt: TGTGCCAGTTTCCAGACAGGAGACTACGAGCAGTACTTC
CDR3aa: CASFQTGDYEQYF

d_gene: TRBD2
j_gene: TRBJ2-7
abundance: few
v_gene: TRBV9
CDR3nt: TGTGCCAGCAGCGACGGAGCGGGAGGGCCGGGTGAGCAGTACTTC
CDR3aa: CASSDGAGGPGEQYF

d_gene: TRBD2
j_gene: TRBJ2-1
abundance: .
v_gene: TRBV27
CDR3nt: TGTGCCAGCAGTTATCTCGGGACTAGCGAGGACAATGAGCAGTTCTTC
CDR3aa: CASSYLGTSEDNEQFF